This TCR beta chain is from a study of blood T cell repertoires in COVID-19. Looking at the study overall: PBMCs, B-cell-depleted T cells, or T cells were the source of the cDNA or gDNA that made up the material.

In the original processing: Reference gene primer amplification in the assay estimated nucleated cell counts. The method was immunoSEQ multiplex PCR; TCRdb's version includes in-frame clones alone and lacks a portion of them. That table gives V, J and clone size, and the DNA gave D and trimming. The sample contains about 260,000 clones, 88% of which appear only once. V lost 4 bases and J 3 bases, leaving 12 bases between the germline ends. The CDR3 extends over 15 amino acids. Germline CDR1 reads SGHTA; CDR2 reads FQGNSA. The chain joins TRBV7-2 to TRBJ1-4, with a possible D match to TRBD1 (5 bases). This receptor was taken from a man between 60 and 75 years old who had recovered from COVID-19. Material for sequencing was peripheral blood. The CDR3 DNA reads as TGTGCCAGCAGCTCAGGGTTTTCAGCTAATGAAAAACTGTTTTTT. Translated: CASSSGFSANEKLFF.